These 9 T cell receptor beta chains share one sample of origin, sequenced in a study of shared clonotypes between healthy human individuals. Profiling relied on immunoSEQ multiplex PCR, and the TCRdb table lists in-frame clones only, not all of them. The sample contains about 2.1 million clones, just over 90% of which appear only once. Naive CD8 cells comprised CD45RO-negative, CCR7-positively selected cells, excluding terminally differentiated effector memory CD45RA+ cells. Material: naive CD8+ T cells from PBMCs. The receptors derive from a man between 18 and 29 years old in good health. Some clones in this sample may be carry-over from other donors' samples.

The rearrangement uses TRBV27 and TRBJ1-5; D is unclear. The germline V gene encodes CDR1 MNHEY and CDR2 SMNVEV (reference sequence). There are 14 residues in the CDR3. Trimming shortened V by 10 bases and J by 0 bases, and 13 bases separated the two germline ends. CDR3 region: CATSDRYSNQPQHF. CDR3 DNA sequence: TGTGCCACCTCCGACCGCTATAGCAATCAGCCCCAGCATTTT.

The chain recombines TRBV6-5 with TRBJ2-1; D is undetermined. The ends were cut back, 4 bases at V and 9 bases at J, with 16 bases in the middle. Germline values: CDR1 MNHEY, CDR2 SVGAGI. CDR3 length equals 14 residues. Written as DNA, the CDR3 is TGTGCCAGCAGTTTGGGCAGCGCTGATAGTGAGCAGTTCTTC. Its translation: CASSLGSADSEQFF.

The CDR3 bases are TGTGCCAGCAGCTTAAACTTCAGGTACTCTGGAAACACCATATATTTT. This gives the protein CASSLNFRYSGNTIYF. The chain recombines TRBV27 with TRBJ1-3; D not resolved. Germline CDR1 is MNHEY and CDR2 is SMNVEV (reference sequence). Trimming removed 6 bases at V and 0 bases at J, with 15 bases between. This CDR3 region has 16 residues.

The chain links TRBV10-2 to TRBJ2-7, with 15 bases identical to TRBD2. The CDR3 consists of 14 residues. The germline gives CDR1 WSHSY, CDR2 SAAADI. V was pared by 8 bases and J by 4 bases, with 3 bases of the junction left unmatched. The CDR3 DNA follows: TGCGCCAGCGGACTAGCGGGAGGGGAGTACGAGCAGTACTTC. Protein sequence: CASGLAGGEYEQYF.

This rearrangement joins TRBV7-3 to TRBJ2-5; D might be TRBD1 (6 bases). CDR1 and CDR2 (germline): SGHTA, FQGTGA. This CDR3 has 15 amino acids. Trimming shortened V by 4 bases and J by 5 bases, and 17 bases separated the two germline ends. The CDR3 reads CASSSRGGREETQYF. The CDR3 DNA reads TGTGCCAGCAGCTCCCGAGGGGGTAGAGAGGAGACCCAGTACTTC.

The rearrangement links TRBV25-1 to TRBJ2-3, with TRBD1 matching 7 bases. This CDR3 spans 15 amino acids. Looked up from germline, CDR1 is MGHDK and CDR2 is SYGVNS. V dropped 2 bases and J dropped 8; count of bases not matched to a gene: 10. The CDR3: CASSEGPGGDRTQYF. In DNA, the CDR3 is TGTGCCAGCAGTGAAGGGCCAGGGGGAGATCGTACGCAGTATTTT.

V gene TRBV13 combines with J gene TRBJ2-5, with 7 bases aligning to TRBD2. Trimming at V came to 0 bases and at J to 4 bases, leaving 8 bases not matched to a gene. The CDR3 has 16 amino acids. Per the germline V gene, CDR1 is PRHDT and CDR2 is FYEKMQ (reference sequence). CDR3 coding DNA: TGTGCCAGCAGCTTAGGCGGCGGGAGAGCATCAGAGACCCAGTACTTC. This sequence encodes CASSLGGGRASETQYF.

Details on this clone: Other nucleotide sequences from this sample produce the same CDR3. V and J are TRBV9 and TRBJ2-7; 8 positions match TRBD1. CDR1 is SGDLS and CDR2 is YYNGEE in the germline V gene. The CDR3 runs 14 residues. J lost 3 bases, V lost 0 bases, and 2 bases had no gene match. The CDR3 reads CASSVAGQGYEQYF. The CDR3 DNA follows: TGTGCCAGCAGCGTAGCTGGACAGGGCTACGAGCAGTACTTC.

The chain has TRBV5-4 and TRBJ1-2; D may be TRBD1 (5 bases). Germline V lookup: CDR1 SGHNT, CDR2 YYREEE (reference sequence). This CDR3 comprises 14 residues. Trimming removed 0 bases at V and 6 bases at J, with 12 bases between. The CDR3 spells CASSLGTVGDGYTF. The CDR3 DNA reads TGTGCCAGCAGCTTGGGGACGGTGGGGGATGGCTACACCTTC.